These T cell receptor beta chains were read from a single sample in a study of blood T cell repertoires in COVID-19. The protocol was immunoSEQ multiplex PCR, while the TCRdb copy is restricted to in-frame clones and leaves out a portion. The repertoire holds around 120,000 clones, 70% to 85% seen once, with less than 25% in the top ten. Sequencing input: peripheral blood. The receptors were gathered from a man aged 70-80 years with active or convalescent COVID-19. Each CDR3 is given with its conserved first and last residue. Each record gives: D gene, V gene, clone size, J gene, CDR3 DNA, CDR3 protein. A D gene is named only where the DNA matches it firmly. The size of a clone is reported for some rows only, either as once, few or many, or as a class for expanded clones.

D: TRBD1; V: TRBV9; size: .; J: TRBJ2-3; DNA: TGTGCCAGCAGCGCGGGACAGCCTAGCACAGATACGCAGTATTTT; CDR3: CASSAGQPSTDTQYF
D: .; V: TRBV30; size: .; J: TRBJ2-3; DNA: TGTGCCTGGAGTGTACTGGTTGCGGGTAGCACAGATACGCAGTATTTT; CDR3: CAWSVLVAGSTDTQYF
D: .; V: TRBV29-1; size: .; J: TRBJ2-5; DNA: TGCAGCGTTGTCATCAGTCAAGAGACCCAGTACTTC; CDR3: CSVVISQETQYF
D: .; V: TRBV3-1/TRBV3-2; size: few; J: TRBJ2-1; DNA: TGTGCCAGCAGCGAAACGGGGATTTACAATGAGCAGTTCTTC; CDR3: CASSETGIYNEQFF
D: .; V: TRBV5-8; size: .; J: TRBJ2-5; DNA: TGTGCCAGCAGCCTTACAGGTCTCCAAGAGACCCAGTACTTC; CDR3: CASSLTGLQETQYF
D: .; V: TRBV4-2; size: .; J: TRBJ1-5; DNA: TGTGCCAGCAGCCAAGGGTTCGGGACACTCAATCAGCCCCAGCATTTT; CDR3: CASSQGFGTLNQPQHF
D: .; V: TRBV4-1; size: .; J: TRBJ1-1; DNA: TGCGCCAGCAGCCAAGTGGGGGGAAACACTGAAGCTTTCTTT; CDR3: CASSQVGGNTEAFF
D: TRBD1; V: TRBV6-5; size: .; J: TRBJ2-3; DNA: TGTGCCAGCAGTTTTAGGGACAGGGAGTATTTT; CDR3: CASSFRDREYF
D: TRBD1; V: TRBV6-5; size: .; J: TRBJ2-7; DNA: TGTGCCAGCAGTTTATCGGGACAGGGGGTCTCCTACGAGCAGTACTTC; CDR3: CASSLSGQGVSYEQYF
D: TRBD2; V: TRBV7-3; size: .; J: TRBJ2-1; DNA: TGTGCCAGCAGCTTACATAGCGGGGGGTACAATGAGCAGTTCTTC; CDR3: CASSLHSGGYNEQFF
D: .; V: TRBV7-8; size: .; J: TRBJ1-1; DNA: TGTGCCAGCAGCTTAGAAAGAACAGGGAGAGCCCCTGAAGCTTTCTTT; CDR3: CASSLERTGRAPEAFF
D: .; V: TRBV5-5; size: .; J: TRBJ2-2; DNA: TGTGCCAGCAGCCGACTTCCGAACACCGGGGAGCTGTTTTTT; CDR3: CASSRLPNTGELFF
D: TRBD2; V: TRBV11-2; size: .; J: TRBJ2-2; DNA: TGTGCCAGCAGGGCGGGGGGGCCGAGCACCGGGGAGCTGTTTTTT; CDR3: CASRAGGPSTGELFF
D: TRBD2; V: TRBV6-4; size: .; J: TRBJ2-1; DNA: TGTGCCAGCAGTGCGGCAGCGGGAGTAGGCTACAATGAGCAGTTCTTC; CDR3: CASSAAAGVGYNEQFF
D: .; V: TRBV27; size: .; J: TRBJ1-2; DNA: TGTGCCAGCAGTTTCGGGTCTTACTCCCCCTATGGCTACACCTTC; CDR3: CASSFGSYSPYGYTF
D: .; V: TRBV28; size: .; J: TRBJ2-4; DNA: TGTGCCAGCAGTCTCCCCCTCGGAGCCAAAAACATTCAGTACTTC; CDR3: CASSLPLGAKNIQYF
D: TRBD1; V: TRBV3-1/TRBV3-2; size: .; J: TRBJ2-1; DNA: TGTGCCAGCAGCCGGCCGGACAGGGGCAATGAGCAGTTCTTC; CDR3: CASSRPDRGNEQFF